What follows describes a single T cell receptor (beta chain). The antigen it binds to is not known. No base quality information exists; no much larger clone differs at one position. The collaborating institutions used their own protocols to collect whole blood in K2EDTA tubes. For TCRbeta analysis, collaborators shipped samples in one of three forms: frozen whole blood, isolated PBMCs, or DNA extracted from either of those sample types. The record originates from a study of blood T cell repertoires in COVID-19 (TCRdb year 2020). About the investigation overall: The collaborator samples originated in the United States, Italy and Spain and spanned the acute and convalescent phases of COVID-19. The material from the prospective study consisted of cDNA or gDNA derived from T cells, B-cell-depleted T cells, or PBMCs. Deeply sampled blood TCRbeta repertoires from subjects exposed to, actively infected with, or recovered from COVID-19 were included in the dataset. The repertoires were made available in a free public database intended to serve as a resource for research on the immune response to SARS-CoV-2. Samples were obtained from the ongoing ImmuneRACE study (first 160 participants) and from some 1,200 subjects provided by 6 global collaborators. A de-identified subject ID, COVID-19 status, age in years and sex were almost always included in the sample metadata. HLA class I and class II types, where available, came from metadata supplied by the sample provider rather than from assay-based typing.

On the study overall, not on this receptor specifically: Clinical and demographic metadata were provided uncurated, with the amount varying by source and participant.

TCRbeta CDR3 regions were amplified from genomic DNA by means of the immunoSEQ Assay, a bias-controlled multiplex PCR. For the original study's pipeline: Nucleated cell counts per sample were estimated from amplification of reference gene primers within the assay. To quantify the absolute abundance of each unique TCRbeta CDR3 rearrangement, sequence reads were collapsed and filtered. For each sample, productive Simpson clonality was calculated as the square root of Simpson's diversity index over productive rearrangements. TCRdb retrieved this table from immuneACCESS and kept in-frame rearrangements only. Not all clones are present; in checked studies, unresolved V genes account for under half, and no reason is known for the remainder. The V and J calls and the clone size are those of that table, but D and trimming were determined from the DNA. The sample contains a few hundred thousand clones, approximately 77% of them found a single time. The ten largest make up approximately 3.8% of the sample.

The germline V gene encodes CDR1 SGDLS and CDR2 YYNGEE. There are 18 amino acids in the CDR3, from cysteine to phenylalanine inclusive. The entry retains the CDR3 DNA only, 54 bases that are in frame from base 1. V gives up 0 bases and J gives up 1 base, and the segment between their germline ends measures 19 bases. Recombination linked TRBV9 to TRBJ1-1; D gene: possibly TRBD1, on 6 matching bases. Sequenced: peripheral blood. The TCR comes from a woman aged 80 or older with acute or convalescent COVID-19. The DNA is TGTGCCAGCAGCGTAGGCCCAGGACAGTTACAAGGGAACACTGAAGCTTTCTTT. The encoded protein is CASSVGPGQLQGNTEAFF. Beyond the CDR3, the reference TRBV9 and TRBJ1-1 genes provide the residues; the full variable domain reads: DSGVTQTPKHLITATGQRVTLRCSPRSGDLSVYWYQQSLDQGLQFLIQYYNGEERAKGNILERFSAQQFPDLHSELNLSSLELGDSALYFCASSVGPGQLQGNTEAFFGQGTRLTVV.